This T cell receptor beta chain is from a study of OX40 agonist ivuxolimab in advanced cancers. With 5 bases removed from V and 2 bases from J, the gap between germline ends came to 4 bases. The length of the CDR3 is 12 residues. Germline-derived CDR1 and CDR2 are SGHRS and YFSETQ. TCRdb's copy holds only in-frame clones and misses some; the assay was immunoSEQ multiplex PCR. In the table there are tens of thousands of clones, around 77% of which are singletons. This sample comprised CD4+ or CD8+ T cells sorted from blood, obtained in a trial of the OX40 agonist ivuxolimab. The genes are TRBV5-1 and TRBJ1-4; unclear D gene. The source is an adult with an advanced solid tumor such as melanoma, head and neck, liver or kidney cancer. This chain's CDR3 is CASRDTNEKLFF. In DNA, the CDR3 is TGCGCCAGCAGGGACACTAATGAAAAACTGTTTTTT.